This T cell receptor (beta chain) derives from a study of post-analysis software for immune sequencing data. Unique molecular identifiers were carried by the TCR beta cDNA libraries. Each batch of about 0.85 to 10 million T cells produced roughly 500,000 cDNA molecules. TCRdb reanalysed the PCR reads using MiXCR and keeps one entry per CDR3 protein. The sample shows 550,000 to 700,000 distinct CDR3 sequences, around 40% of them seen only once. This CDR3 contains 14 residues. Per germline, CDR1 SGHRS and CDR2 YFSETQ. V lost 4 bases to trimming and J lost 3 bases, with 11 bases between them. With regard to this clonotype: No antigen is known for it.

Broader study findings: The study found significantly lower normalized Chao1 diversity in multiple sclerosis patients than in controls. Higher frequency in patients than in controls was seen for about five TRBV segments, with TRBV5-6, TRBV5-1 and TRBV20-1 among them.

The chain recombines TRBV5-1 with TRBJ2-1; tentative D call: TRBD1 (6 bases). The sequencing sample was made of blood. This clonotype was obtained from a girl under 18 with multiple sclerosis. CDR3 sequence reads: CASSPGTLYNEQFF. The CDR3 DNA is TGCGCCAGCAGCCCCGGGACACTCTACAATGAGCAGTTCTTC.